This entry lists 31 T cell receptor beta chains sequenced from one sample in a study of T cell responses to AZD1222 COVID-19 vaccine. Sequencing used immunoSEQ multiplex PCR; TCRdb keeps in-frame clones, though not all of them. The sample shows about 160,000 clones, around 90% of them seen only once. The material was peripheral blood, obtained 28 days after the second AZD1222 dose. These receptors all come from an adult who received the AZD1222 COVID-19 vaccine.

The chain links TRBV28 to TRBJ2-7; 8 positions match TRBD2. The CDR3 spans 15 residues. CDR1 is MDHEN and CDR2 is SYDVKM in the germline V gene. The V gene end was trimmed by 5 bases and the J gene end by 2 bases; junction bases not matched to a gene: 8. CDR3 in DNA: TGTGCCAGCAGTACCCCCGGGGGGGGGACCTACGAGCAGTACTTC. This encodes CASSTPGGGTYEQYF.

Only one count was recorded for this clone. The chain uses TRBV9 and TRBJ1-2; TRBD1 is a possible D gene (5 bases). V shed 0 bases and J shed 2 bases, with 8 bases lying between them. The V gene's germline CDR1 is SGDLS and CDR2 YYNGEE. This CDR3 comprises 14 residues. The CDR3 protein is CASSVERQNYGYTF. The CDR3 DNA is TGTGCCAGCAGCGTAGAACGACAGAACTATGGCTACACCTTC.

The chain combines TRBV27 with TRBJ2-7; D is possibly TRBD1 or TRBD2 (6 bases each). The V end was cut by 5 bases, the J end by 4 bases, with 12 bases between. The CDR3 has 13 amino acids. Germline lookup yields CDR1 MNHEY and CDR2 SMNVEV (reference sequence). The CDR3 loop is CASSPRGHYEQYF. CDR3 in DNA: TGTGCCAGCAGTCCCCGGGGGCATTACGAGCAGTACTTC.

The rearrangement uses TRBV30 and TRBJ1-5; the D is unclear. Germline V gives CDR1 GTSNPN, CDR2 SVGIG (reference sequence). The CDR3 loop spans 13 amino acids. The ends were cut back, 0 bases at V and 9 bases at J, with 12 bases in the middle. CDR3 nucleotide sequence: TGTGCCTGGAGTGTAGTGGGTTTTGGGCCCCAGCATTTT. Translated, it gives CAWSVVGFGPQHF. Combining the CDR3 with reference TRBV30 and TRBJ1-5 gives the whole variable domain SQTIHQWPATLVQPVGSPLSLECTVEGTSNPNLYWYRQAAGRGLQLLFYSVGIGQISSEVPQNLSASRPQDRQFILSSKKLLLSDSGFYLCAWSVVGFGPQHFGDGTRLSIL.

The gene calls are TRBV19 and TRBJ1-4; a possible D gene is TRBD1 (5 bases). The CDR3 runs to 13 residues. Germline CDR1 reads LNHDA; CDR2 reads SQIVND (reference sequence). With 7 bases removed from V and 4 bases from J, the gap between germline ends came to 10 bases. Here the CDR3 DNA reads TGTGCCAGTATGGCTCAGGGTAATGAAAAACTGTTTTTT. This translates into CASMAQGNEKLFF.

This clone came up once. The chain links TRBV19 to TRBJ1-5, with D maybe TRBD1 (5 bases). Trimming removed 5 bases at V and 7 bases at J, with 15 bases between. In germline, CDR1 is LNHDA, CDR2 SQIVND (reference sequence). The CDR3 totals 14 residues. CDR3 in DNA: TGTGCCAGTAGTCTCCTGGGGGTGGGGCAGCCCCAGCATTTT. Amino acids: CASSLLGVGQPQHF.

The chain employs TRBV3-1 (or the pseudogene TRBV3-2) and TRBJ2-7; TRBD2 matches 10 bases. The CDR3 is 15 residues long. The V gene's germline CDR1 is LGHDT and CDR2 YNNKEL (reference sequence). V was pared by 0 bases and J by 3 bases, with 2 bases of the junction left unmatched. DNA of the CDR3: TGTGCCAGCAGCCAAGATCTAGCGGGAGTCTACGAGCAGTACTTC. This encodes CASSQDLAGVYEQYF.

V gene TRBV9 combines with J gene TRBJ1-2; D unclear. The V gene lost 3 bases and the J gene lost 5 bases, with 14 bases spanning the gap. The CDR3 totals 14 residues. The germline gives CDR1 SGDLS, CDR2 YYNGEE. The CDR3 nucleotides read TGTGCCAGCAGCGGGGGTTGGCGGATGTATGGCTACACCTTC. Protein sequence: CASSGGWRMYGYTF.

The chain combines TRBV27 with TRBJ1-1, with D possibly being TRBD1 (6 bases). The CDR3 covers 12 residues. Trimming left V 9 bases short and J 0 bases short, with 8 bases between. Germline lookup yields CDR1 MNHEY and CDR2 SMNVEV (reference sequence). The CDR3 DNA reads as TGTGCCAGTAGGGGGATGAACACTGAAGCTTTCTTT. Its translation is CASRGMNTEAFF.

The chain is built from TRBV3-1 (or the pseudogene TRBV3-2) and TRBJ2-5, with D possibly TRBD1 on 5 matching bases. Trimming cost V 0 bases and J 5 bases, with 22 bases left between them. The CDR3 extends over 18 amino acids. CDR1 is LGHDT and CDR2 is YNNKEL in the germline V gene (reference sequence). In DNA form, the CDR3 reads TGTGCCAGCAGCCAAGATCCCGCAGTTCTCCAGGGCTGGGAGACCCAGTACTTC. Residues: CASSQDPAVLQGWETQYF.

The rearrangement uses TRBV3-1 (or the pseudogene TRBV3-2) and TRBJ2-3, with 8 bases lining up with TRBD2. CDR1 LGHDT and CDR2 YNNKEL come from the germline V gene (reference sequence). The CDR3 consists of 15 residues. Germline trimming cut 6 bases from V and 2 bases from J; bases unmatched to any gene: 7. The CDR3 region is CASRSSGSPTDTQYF. The CDR3 DNA follows: TGTGCCAGCAGATCCAGCGGGAGTCCCACAGATACGCAGTATTTT.

The V and J genes are TRBV6-5 and TRBJ2-2, with D possibly matching TRBD1 (6 bases). V lost 2 bases, J lost 5 bases, and 12 bases lay in between. The germline V gene encodes CDR1 MNHEY and CDR2 SVGAGI. This CDR3 has 15 residues. The CDR3 region has the DNA TGTGCCAGCAGTTACAGAACAGGGAGAACCGGGGAGCTGTTTTTT. It codes for CASSYRTGRTGELFF.

The V and J genes are TRBV7-9 and TRBJ1-1, with D possibly being TRBD1 (5 bases). CDR1 is SEHNR and CDR2 is FQNEAQ in the germline V gene (reference sequence). The CDR3 has 14 residues. V was cut by 9 bases and J by 1 base, with 15 bases left in between. The CDR3 DNA sequence: TGTGCCAGTAAGGGTAGGGGAGCGAACACTGAAGCTTTCTTT. The encoded protein is CASKGRGANTEAFF.

The table lists this clone with a count of one. The chain combines TRBV30 with TRBJ1-6, with D possibly matching TRBD1 (5 bases). The CDR3 contains 17 residues. Germline CDR1 and CDR2: GTSNPN and SVGIG (reference sequence). V was trimmed by 1 base and J by 0 bases, leaving 13 bases between them. CDR3 bases: TGTGCCTGGAGTGGGGGACGCCAGAGCTCCTATAATTCACCCCTCCACTTT. This codes for CAWSGGRQSSYNSPLHF.

This chain links TRBV5-5 with TRBJ2-7; no definite D call. Trimming took off 2 bases at V and 6 bases at J, with 12 bases between the two ends. The V gene's germline CDR1 is SGHKS and CDR2 YYEKEE (reference sequence). The CDR3 contains 13 residues. The CDR3 sequence is CASSLSRWGEQYF. CDR3 bases: TGTGCCAGCAGCTTATCCCGGTGGGGCGAGCAGTACTTC.

The chain has TRBV5-6 and TRBJ2-2; D unresolved. CDR3 length: 12 amino acids. Germline CDR1 and CDR2: SGHDT and YYEEEE. The V end lost 4 bases, the J end lost 6 bases, and 7 bases lay between the germline ends. CDR3 nucleotide sequence: TGTGCCAGCAGCAGGTATTCCGGGGAGCTGTTTTTT. Amino acids: CASSRYSGELFF.

This clone was recorded once. The chain employs TRBV18 and TRBJ1-2; TRBD1 might be the D (6 bases). Between the trimmed V and J ends, which lost 0 bases and 4 bases, there was a span of 12 bases. Per the germline V gene, CDR1 is KGHSH and CDR2 is LQKENI. CDR3 length: 15 residues. This CDR3 reads CASSPPIGQTYGYTF. CDR3 in DNA: TGTGCCAGCTCACCACCGATAGGACAGACCTATGGCTACACCTTC.

CDR3 nucleotide sequence: TGTGCCAGTTCTACCGGGACTACGTTAGGTTACGAGCAGTACTTC. It is translated as CASSTGTTLGYEQYF. The rearrangement joins TRBV19 to TRBJ2-7; 7 nucleotides match TRBD2. The CDR3 loop spans 15 amino acids. CDR1 is LNHDA and CDR2 is SQIVND in the germline V gene (reference sequence). V gave up 8 bases and J gave up 4 bases; unmatched junction bases: 14.

This clone was counted a single time. The V gene is TRBV7-2, the J gene TRBJ2-7; D is uncertain. With 1 base removed from V and 4 bases from J, the gap between germline ends came to 2 bases. The CDR3 length is 11 residues. The germline V gene encodes CDR1 SGHTA and CDR2 FQGNSA. The CDR3 DNA sequence: TGTGCCAGCAGCTTAGTATACGAGCAGTACTTC. This codes for CASSLVYEQYF. The variable domain in full, completed from reference TRBV7-2 and TRBJ2-7, reads GAGVSQSPSNKVTEKGKDVELRCDPISGHTALYWYRQSLGQGLEFLIYFQGNSAPDKSGLPSDRFSAERTGGSVSTLTIQRTQQEDSAVYLCASSLVYEQYFGPGTRLTVT.

This chain uses TRBV28 with TRBJ1-1, with D perhaps matching TRBD1 (5 bases). Trimming took off 7 bases at V and 3 bases at J, with 15 bases between the two ends. The CDR3 runs 14 residues. Germline lookup yields CDR1 MDHEN and CDR2 SYDVKM. The chain's CDR3 is CASNFWGGDTEAFF. CDR3 nucleotides: TGTGCCAGCAACTTCTGGGGGGGAGACACTGAAGCTTTCTTT.

There are a few counts of this clone. V and J are TRBV2 and TRBJ1-4; D is undetermined. Looked up from germline, CDR1 is SNHLY and CDR2 is FYNNEI. This CDR3 region has 11 residues. V lost 2 bases, J lost 6 bases, and 1 base lay in between. The CDR3 here is CASSEYEKLFF. The CDR3 region has the DNA TGTGCCAGCAGTGAATATGAAAAACTGTTTTTT.

As concerns this clone: A junction boundary mismatches the germline segment, possibly from a read error. The chain carries TRBV2 and TRBJ2-3, with 13 bases identical to TRBD2. The CDR3 totals 10 residues. The germline V gene has CDR1 SNHLY and CDR2 FYNNEI. The CDR3 reads CASEGTSGTF. CDR3 sequence (DNA): TGTGCCAGCGAGGGGACTAGCGGGACATTT.

The rearrangement joins TRBV28 to TRBJ1-5, with D perhaps matching TRBD1 (5 bases). Trimming cost V 7 bases and J 3 bases, with 13 bases left between them. The CDR3 runs 14 residues. Germline CDR1 MDHEN, CDR2 SYDVKM. CDR3 DNA sequence: TGTGCCAGCATCCCCTCAGGGTACAATCAGCCCCAGCATTTT. This translates into CASIPSGYNQPQHF.

The rearrangement joins TRBV9 to TRBJ2-3; D is uncertain. With 4 bases removed from V and 5 bases from J, the gap between germline ends came to 17 bases. Germline V gives CDR1 SGDLS, CDR2 YYNGEE. CDR3 size: 15 residues. CDR3: CASSPRYWEGDTQYF. CDR3 DNA: TGTGCCAGCAGCCCAAGGTACTGGGAAGGAGATACGCAGTATTTT.

This clone was seen only once. A read error may produce the germline difference seen at one junction end. V usage is TRBV10-1 and J usage is TRBJ1-1, with 7 bases aligning to TRBD1. CDR3 length equals 15 residues. The germline V gene encodes CDR1 WNHNN and CDR2 SYGVQD (reference sequence). The CDR3: CASSPNRGPNSEAFF. CDR3 sequence (DNA): TGCGCCAGCAGTCCCAACAGGGGCCCGAACTCTGAAGCTTTCTTT.

The chain has TRBV15 and TRBJ2-5, with D unclear. The CDR3 spans 16 residues. Trimming took off 0 bases at V and 2 bases at J, with 13 bases between the two ends. Germline CDR1 reads LNHNV; CDR2 reads YYDKDF (reference sequence). The CDR3 spells CATSRDKAASQETQYF. The CDR3 DNA reads TGTGCCACCAGCAGAGATAAAGCCGCCTCTCAAGAGACCCAGTACTTC.

The chain carries TRBV5-1 and TRBJ1-4, with 7 bases matching TRBD1. Germline assignment: CDR1 SGHRS and CDR2 YFSETQ. V gave up 5 bases and J gave up 5 bases; unmatched junction bases: 9. The CDR3 is 15 residues long. CDR3 loop: CASRFGGTANEKLFF. The CDR3 region has the DNA TGCGCCAGCAGGTTTGGGGGGACAGCAAATGAAAAACTGTTTTTT.

This chain links TRBV12-3 or TRBV12-4 with TRBJ1-2; 7 bases align to TRBD1. The CDR3 has 13 residues. V lost 4 bases and J lost 4; bases outside the gene matches: 3. The CDR3 region is CASSWGDSYGYTF. The CDR3 region has the DNA TGTGCCAGCAGTTGGGGGGACAGCTATGGCTACACCTTC.

The rearrangement links TRBV6-5 to TRBJ2-3; D may match TRBD1 or TRBD2 (5 bases each). The germline V gene has CDR1 MNHEY and CDR2 SVGAGI. V was pared by 10 bases and J by 1 base, with 12 bases between. The CDR3 consists of 13 residues. The chain's CDR3 is CATAGRGTDTQYF. CDR3 bases: TGTGCCACGGCGGGCAGGGGCACAGATACGCAGTATTTT.

This rearrangement joins TRBV13 to TRBJ2-7, with unresolved D. Trimming removed 2 bases from V and 3 bases from J, with 8 bases in between. The CDR3 is made up of 13 amino acids. Germline V gene sequence: CDR1 PRHDT, CDR2 FYEKMQ (reference sequence). This CDR3 reads CASSLQRGYEQYF. CDR3 DNA sequence: TGTGCCAGCAGCTTACAGAGAGGCTACGAGCAGTACTTC.

The genes are TRBV18 and TRBJ1-3; TRBD1 aligns across 10 bases. The CDR3 consists of 17 residues. The V gene's germline CDR1 is KGHSH and CDR2 LQKENI. V lost 3 bases to trimming and J lost 0 bases; unmatched junction nucleotides: 5. CDR3 sequence: CASSPGTGVVSGNTIYF. In nucleotides, the CDR3 is TGTGCCAGCTCACCCGGGACAGGGGTCGTCTCTGGAAACACCATATATTTT.